What follows are 26 T cell receptor beta chains derived from one specimen sequenced in a study of T cells after posttransplantation cyclophosphamide. Profiling relied on immunoSEQ multiplex PCR, and the TCRdb table lists in-frame clones only, not all of them. The profile covers about 24,000 clones, none occurring a single time. Specimen: PBMCs. The receptor source for this set is a woman aged 60 to 75 in good health, CMV-negative, and a related stem cell transplant donor.

V is TRBV9 and J is TRBJ1-4; tentatively, D is TRBD1 (6 bases). V was clipped by 3 bases and J by 6 bases, with 12 bases between them. Looked up from germline, CDR1 is SGDLS and CDR2 is YYNGEE. The CDR3 runs 14 residues. The CDR3: CASSGDRSDEKLFF. CDR3 DNA sequence: TGTGCCAGCAGCGGTGACAGGTCGGATGAAAAACTGTTTTTT.

This clone was picked up many times. The chain carries TRBV7-6 and TRBJ1-2, with TRBD1 matching over 8 bases. V dropped 2 bases and J dropped 3; count of bases not matched to a gene: 14. Germline lookup yields CDR1 SGHVS and CDR2 FNYEAQ. This CDR3 spans 18 amino acids. The CDR3, as DNA: TGTGCCAGCAGCTTACCGACTCCGGGACAGGTGCTCTACTATGGCTACACCTTC. This encodes CASSLPTPGQVLYYGYTF.

The V call is TRBV5-4, the J call TRBJ2-5; a possible D gene is TRBD1 (6 bases). Germline assignment: CDR1 SGHNT and CDR2 YYREEE (reference sequence). V was trimmed by 0 bases and J by 5 bases, leaving 17 bases between them. The CDR3 loop spans 16 amino acids. The CDR3, as DNA: TGTGCCAGCAGCTTGGATACAGGGTTTTTGGGTGAGACCCAGTACTTC. It codes for CASSLDTGFLGETQYF. Drawing the rest from reference TRBV5-4 and TRBJ2-5, the complete variable domain is ETGVTQSPTHLIKTRGQQVTLRCSSQSGHNTVSWYQQALGQGPQFIFQYYREEENGRGNFPPRFSGLQFPNYSSELNVNALELDDSALYLCASSLDTGFLGETQYFGPGTRLLVL.

This clone was seen repeatedly, ten times or more. V usage is TRBV10-2 and J usage is TRBJ2-1; a weak D match, TRBD1 (5 bases). The germline CDR1 and CDR2 sequences are WSHSY and SAAADI. Trimming left V 6 bases short and J 6 bases short, with 12 bases between. The CDR3 covers 13 residues. Here the CDR3 DNA reads TGCGCCAGCAGAGACAGTGCGATCAATGAGCAGTTCTTC. Encoded protein: CASRDSAINEQFF.

This clone was detected ten times or more. The chain recombines TRBV6-4 with TRBJ1-5, with TRBD1 matching over 8 bases. Germline lookup yields CDR1 MRHNA and CDR2 SNTAGT. J lost 4 bases, V lost 6 bases, and 8 bases had no gene match. The CDR3 covers 15 residues. This CDR3 is CASSPDRVRNQPQHF. The CDR3 nucleotides read TGTGCCAGCAGCCCGGACAGGGTTAGAAATCAGCCCCAGCATTTT.

This clone occurred many times. The V gene is TRBV19, the J gene TRBJ2-1, with 11 nucleotides matching TRBD2. The CDR3 sequence is 15 residues long. Looked up from germline, CDR1 is LNHDA and CDR2 is SQIVND (reference sequence). V lost 7 bases to trimming and J lost 7 bases; unmatched junction nucleotides: 9. CDR3 region: CASTPGSGRANEQFF. CDR3 DNA sequence: TGTGCCAGTACCCCCGGTAGCGGGAGGGCAAATGAGCAGTTCTTC.

This clone was seen repeatedly, ten times or more. This rearrangement joins TRBV19 to TRBJ2-7, with 7 nucleotides matching TRBD1. The germline gives CDR1 LNHDA, CDR2 SQIVND (reference sequence). The CDR3 consists of 11 residues. V gave up 9 bases and J gave up 5 bases; unmatched junction bases: 4. As DNA, the CDR3 is TGTGCCAGCAGACAGGGAAACGAGCAGTACTTC. This codes for CASRQGNEQYF.

This clone has more than one count but fewer than ten. This chain joins TRBV5-4 and TRBJ2-3; no firm D call. The germline V gene encodes CDR1 SGHNT and CDR2 YYREEE (reference sequence). V gave up 3 bases and J gave up 1 base, with 12 bases separating them. The length of the CDR3 is 15 residues. The CDR3 is CASSYARGRTDTQYF. The CDR3 DNA sequence: TGTGCCAGCAGCTACGCCCGTGGCCGCACAGATACGCAGTATTTT.

This clone showed up many times. This chain connects TRBV19 to TRBJ2-2; tentatively, D is TRBD1 (5 bases). The CDR3 covers 14 residues. The ends were cut back, 6 bases at V and 1 base at J, with 9 bases in the middle. Germline CDR1 is LNHDA and CDR2 is SQIVND (reference sequence). CDR3 protein: CASRRQGNTGELFF. In DNA form, the CDR3 reads TGTGCCAGTAGAAGGCAGGGGAACACCGGGGAGCTGTTTTTT. The full variable domain, completed using reference TRBV19 and TRBJ2-2, is DGGITQSPKYLFRKEGQNVTLSCEQNLNHDAMYWYRQDPGQGLRLIYYSQIVNDFQKGDIAEGYSVSREKKESFPLTVTSAQKNPTAFYLCASRRQGNTGELFFGEGSRLTVL.

This clone was recorded many times. This chain joins TRBV28 and TRBJ1-5; a possible D gene is TRBD1 (5 bases). V lost 3 bases and J lost 2, with 14 bases in between. The CDR3 is 16 residues long. CDR1 and CDR2 from the germline V gene are MDHEN and SYDVKM. CDR3 DNA sequence: TGTGCCAGCAGTTTTGTGGGGGGGAATGGCAATCAGCCCCAGCATTTT. As protein: CASSFVGGNGNQPQHF. The full variable domain, with the rest looked up from reference TRBV28 and TRBJ1-5, is DVKVTQSSRYLVKRTGEKVFLECVQDMDHENMFWYRQDPGLGLRLIYFSYDVKMKEKGDIPEGYSVSREKKERFSLILESASTNQTSMYLCASSFVGGNGNQPQHFGDGTRLSIL.

This clone was detected only a few times. The chain couples TRBV5-4 to TRBJ2-1; 7 positions match TRBD1. The CDR3 runs to 16 residues. The V gene's germline CDR1 is SGHNT and CDR2 YYREEE (reference sequence). Trimming at V came to 3 bases and at J to 5 bases, leaving 11 bases not matched to a gene. This chain's CDR3 is CASSSGTGRGNNEQFF. CDR3 in DNA: TGTGCCAGCAGCTCCGGTACGGGCAGGGGGAACAATGAGCAGTTCTTC.

This clone was seen ten or more times. The rearrangement joins TRBV4-3 to TRBJ2-7; 11 positions match TRBD1. J lost 5 bases, V lost 4 bases, and 16 bases had no gene match. There are 18 residues in the CDR3. Germline CDR1 LGHNA, CDR2 YSLEER. CDR3 coding DNA: TGCGCCAGCAGCCCTTGGGCCCATTCCGGGACAGGGGGTGACGAGCAGTACTTC. Protein sequence: CASSPWAHSGTGGDEQYF.

The table lists this clone with many counts. One junction end does not reproduce the germline sequence, and a read error may be involved. V and J are TRBV5-1 and TRBJ1-4, with 9 bases lining up with TRBD1. CDR1 and CDR2 (germline): SGHRS, YFSETQ. The CDR3 loop spans 14 amino acids. CDR3 in DNA: TGCGCCAGCAGCTTACAGGGGGCTAAGGAAAAACTGTTTTTT. This translates into CASSLQGAKEKLFF.

This clone has only a few counts. The chain uses TRBV15 and TRBJ2-5; TRBD1 matches 9 bases. The CDR3 is made up of 14 amino acids. Germline CDR1 LNHNV, CDR2 YYDKDF (reference sequence). The trim removed 3 bases at V and 5 bases at J, leaving 4 bases unmatched. CDR3 residues: CATSRGTGRETQYF. In DNA, the CDR3 is TGTGCCACCAGCAGGGGGACAGGGAGGGAGACCCAGTACTTC.

This chain connects TRBV4-3 to TRBJ2-2, with D tentatively TRBD2 (6 bases). V lost 0 bases, J lost 0 bases, and 14 bases lay in between. This CDR3 is built from 18 residues. From germline, CDR1 is LGHNA and CDR2 YSLEER. The CDR3, as DNA: TGCGCCAGCAGCCAAGATCTAGGAGGGATGGCGAACACCGGGGAGCTGTTTTTT. This codes for CASSQDLGGMANTGELFF.

This clone was found many times. The chain carries TRBV28 and TRBJ2-1, with D unclear. V was clipped by 5 bases and J by 4 bases, with 12 bases between them. The V gene's germline CDR1 is MDHEN and CDR2 SYDVKM. The CDR3 extends over 14 amino acids. The CDR3 protein is CASSPRLTYNEQFF. In nucleotides, the CDR3 is TGTGCCAGCAGTCCGCGTTTAACTTACAATGAGCAGTTCTTC.

This clone was seen a handful of times. The chain joins TRBV2 to TRBJ1-2; D is undetermined. The CDR3 runs 13 residues. V shed 3 bases and J shed 0 bases, with 5 bases lying between them. Germline-derived CDR1 and CDR2 are SNHLY and FYNNEI. In nucleotides, the CDR3 is TGTGCCAGCAGTGACGGAGCTAACTATGGCTACACCTTC. Translated: CASSDGANYGYTF.

This clone was detected many times. V and J are TRBV5-1 and TRBJ1-4; D ambiguous. V lost 5 bases to trimming and J lost 0 bases, with 11 bases between them. From germline, CDR1 is SGHRS and CDR2 YFSETQ. This CDR3 is 15 amino acids long. The CDR3 loop reads CASRPGVTTNEKLFF. DNA of the CDR3: TGCGCCAGCAGACCAGGCGTTACAACTAATGAAAAACTGTTTTTT.

This clone was counted at least ten times. V usage is TRBV6-6 and J usage is TRBJ2-3; TRBD2 aligns across 7 bases. The germline gives CDR1 MNHNY, CDR2 SVGAGI (reference sequence). The CDR3 length is 14 residues. V dropped 2 bases and J dropped 10; count of bases not matched to a gene: 9. The CDR3 protein is CASSYGRERIAQYF. The CDR3, as DNA: TGTGCCAGCAGTTACGGGCGGGAGAGGATTGCGCAGTATTTT.

This clone was counted ten times or more. This chain joins TRBV28 and TRBJ1-3; D unclear. The CDR3 has 14 amino acids. Germline values: CDR1 MDHEN, CDR2 SYDVKM. V was trimmed by 10 bases and J by 0 bases, leaving 13 bases between them. CDR3 DNA sequence: TGTGCCACCGTGGAAGCGGCCTCTGGAAACACCATATATTTT. As protein: CATVEAASGNTIYF.

In this sample, this clone turned up many times. The V call is TRBV6-1, the J call TRBJ1-5; D is uncertain. Trimming pared 0 bases from V and 3 bases from J, leaving 9 bases between. The CDR3 runs 15 residues. The germline CDR1 and CDR2 sequences are MNHNS and SASEGT. CDR3 DNA sequence: TGTGCCAGCAGTGAAGCGGGCAGGTACAATCAGCCCCAGCATTTT. As protein: CASSEAGRYNQPQHF.

This clone was seen many times. This chain links TRBV6-5 with TRBJ1-5; the match to TRBD1 covers 12 bases. V lost 6 bases, J lost 6 bases, and 0 bases stayed unmatched. Germline lookup yields CDR1 MNHEY and CDR2 SVGAGI. CDR3 length: 13 amino acids. The CDR3 is CASRGQGAQPQHF. In DNA form, the CDR3 reads TGTGCCAGCAGGGGACAGGGGGCTCAGCCCCAGCATTTT.

In its sample, this clone was seen many times. The chain uses TRBV6-5 and TRBJ2-1, with D possibly being TRBD2 (6 bases). V lost 5 bases and J 4 bases, leaving 15 bases between the germline ends. The CDR3 length is 15 residues. Germline CDR1 reads MNHEY; CDR2 reads SVGAGI. The CDR3 region is CASSRLVSEYNEQFF. The CDR3 bases are TGTGCCAGCAGTCGACTAGTGTCTGAATACAATGAGCAGTTCTTC.

This clone was observed at least ten times. V and J are TRBV5-1 and TRBJ2-3, with unresolved D. This CDR3 is built from 14 residues. CDR1 and CDR2 (germline): SGHRS, YFSETQ. V was shortened by 2 bases and J by 3 bases, with 10 bases between the two germline ends. Here the CDR3 reads CASSLYYLTDTQYF. CDR3 bases: TGCGCCAGCAGCTTATACTACTTAACAGATACGCAGTATTTT.

This clone was observed at least ten times. The chain is built from TRBV6-5 and TRBJ2-1; 12 bases line up with TRBD2. The V and J ends lost 0 bases and 6 bases, in that order; junction bases with no gene match: 0. CDR3 size: 15 residues. Germline V gene lookup returns CDR1 MNHEY and CDR2 SVGAGI. This chain's CDR3 is CASSYSTSGSNEQFF. CDR3 in DNA: TGTGCCAGCAGTTACTCGACTAGCGGGAGCAATGAGCAGTTCTTC.

This clone was seen many times. The chain carries TRBV28 and TRBJ2-3, with TRBD1 identical over 9 bases. V shed 4 bases and J 0 bases; nucleotides not matched to a gene: 5. The CDR3 spans 16 residues. Germline CDR1 is MDHEN and CDR2 is SYDVKM. The CDR3 loop reads CASSWGQGWSTDTQYF. The CDR3 bases are TGTGCCAGCAGTTGGGGACAGGGATGGAGCACAGATACGCAGTATTTT.